What follows are 25 T cell receptor beta chains derived from one specimen sequenced in a study of OX40 agonist ivuxolimab in advanced cancers. The table came from immunoSEQ multiplex PCR; TCRdb's copy has only in-frame clones and leaves some out. In the table there are about 35,000 clones, roughly 82% of which are singletons. The specimen comprised CD4+ or CD8+ T cells sorted from blood, sampled in a trial of the OX40 agonist ivuxolimab. The origin of the receptors is an adult with an advanced solid tumor such as melanoma, head and neck, liver or kidney cancer.

This chain joins TRBV2 and TRBJ1-2, with a tentative D call TRBD1 (6 bases). The CDR3 length is 18 residues. CDR1 is SNHLY, CDR2 FYNNEI, per germline. The V gene lost 9 bases and the J gene lost 3 bases, with 29 bases spanning the gap. Here the CDR3 reads CARARFPLQGSGDYGYTF. The DNA of the CDR3 is TGTGCCAGAGCCCGATTCCCACTACAGGGAAGCGGAGACTATGGCTACACCTTC.

The V gene is TRBV30, the J gene TRBJ2-7; D unresolved. V was cut by 3 bases and J by 1 base, with 10 bases left in between. The CDR3 spans 13 residues. Germline V gene data show CDR1 as GTSNPN and CDR2 as SVGIG (reference sequence). CDR3 sequence: CAWSFGPSYEQYF. As DNA, the CDR3 is TGTGCCTGGAGCTTTGGGCCGTCCTACGAGCAGTACTTC. Drawing the rest from reference TRBV30 and TRBJ2-7, the complete variable domain is SQTIHQWPATLVQPVGSPLSLECTVEGTSNPNLYWYRQAAGRGLQLLFYSVGIGQISSEVPQNLSASRPQDRQFILSSKKLLLSDSGFYLCAWSFGPSYEQYFGPGTRLTVT.

CDR3 sequence reads: CASSPTFSGGPDTQYF. The CDR3 nucleotides read TGCGCCAGCAGCCCCACGTTTAGCGGGGGGCCAGATACGCAGTATTTT. This chain joins TRBV4-3 and TRBJ2-3; TRBD2 matches at 10 bases. Trimming cost V 4 bases and J 4 bases; bases outside gene matches: 8. The CDR3 extends over 16 amino acids. Germline V CDR1 and CDR2: LGHNA, YSLEER.

This clone has a single count. This CDR3 is CASSLSTSNTEAFF. CDR3 bases: TGTGCCAGCAGTTTATCCACATCAAACACTGAAGCTTTCTTT. This chain joins TRBV27 and TRBJ1-1, with unresolved D. V was cut by 0 bases and J by 2 bases, with 7 bases left in between. Germline CDR1 and CDR2: MNHEY and SMNVEV (reference sequence). This CDR3 is built from 14 residues.

The gene calls are TRBV19 and TRBJ2-1, with 9 bases aligning to TRBD2. The J segment lost 8 bases and the V segment lost 5 bases, leaving 10 bases of the junction unmatched. Germline V CDR1 and CDR2: LNHDA, SQIVND (reference sequence). This CDR3 spans 15 amino acids. The CDR3 spells CASSPATTSGDEQFF. The CDR3 nucleotides are TGTGCCAGTAGTCCCGCGACGACTAGCGGAGATGAGCAGTTCTTC.

The chain recombines TRBV11-1 with TRBJ2-6; D is undetermined. Trimming took off 2 bases at V and 1 base at J, with 6 bases between the two ends. This CDR3 is built from 15 residues. Germline V gene lookup returns CDR1 SGHAT and CDR2 FQDESV (reference sequence). CDR3: CASSLTESGANVLTF. The CDR3, as DNA: TGTGCCAGCAGCTTAACAGAGTCTGGGGCCAACGTCCTGACTTTC.

J is TRBJ2-1 and V is TRBV9, with 7 bases that match TRBD2. Germline V CDR1 and CDR2: SGDLS, YYNGEE. The CDR3 length is 15 residues. Germline trimming cut 0 bases from V and 0 bases from J; bases unmatched to any gene: 0. CDR3: CASSVGGGSYNEQFF. The CDR3 nucleotides are TGTGCCAGCAGCGTAGGCGGGGGCTCCTACAATGAGCAGTTCTTC.

The rearrangement links TRBV6-6 to TRBJ1-2; 8 nucleotides agree with TRBD1. Germline assignment: CDR1 MNHNY and CDR2 SVGAGI (reference sequence). The CDR3 covers 15 residues. J lost 6 bases, V lost 2 bases, and 8 bases had no gene match. CDR3 loop: CASSYHRGDYDGYTF. The CDR3 DNA follows: TGTGCCAGCAGTTACCACAGGGGGGACTATGATGGCTACACCTTC.

This chain links TRBV2 with TRBJ1-3; D may be TRBD1 (5 bases). CDR1 SNHLY and CDR2 FYNNEI come from the germline V gene. The CDR3 has 18 residues. Trimming left V 4 bases short and J 0 bases short, with 19 bases between. The CDR3 DNA follows: TGTGCCAGCAGTGGACACCCGCTCGAGGGGCACTCTGGAAACACCATATATTTT. Encoded protein: CASSGHPLEGHSGNTIYF.

The gene calls are TRBV25-1 and TRBJ2-7; D is ambiguous. This CDR3 has 15 residues. The V end was cut by 6 bases, the J end by 0 bases, with 15 bases between. CDR1 and CDR2 from the germline V gene are MGHDK and SYGVNS. The CDR3 loop is CASRSYGSASYEQYF. As DNA, the CDR3 is TGTGCCAGCAGATCATATGGCTCGGCCTCCTACGAGCAGTACTTC.

CDR3 in amino acids: CASRPQGAGEKLFF. CDR3 in DNA: TGTGCCAGCAGACCCCAGGGGGCGGGTGAAAAACTGTTTTTT. V is TRBV27 and J is TRBJ1-4; 8 nucleotides line up with TRBD1. V was clipped by 6 bases and J by 7 bases; unmatched bases: 7. Germline lookup yields CDR1 MNHEY and CDR2 SMNVEV (reference sequence). The length of the CDR3 is 14 residues.

The chain has TRBV5-6 and TRBJ1-1, with 9 nucleotides matching TRBD1. V trimming: 1 base; J trimming: 5 bases; junction bases outside the gene matches: 6. CDR1 SGHDT and CDR2 YYEEEE come from the germline V gene. The CDR3 extends over 15 amino acids. Written as DNA, the CDR3 is TGTGCCAGCAGCTTGCAACAGGGGGCGAGGACTGAAGCTTTCTTT. Protein sequence: CASSLQQGARTEAFF.

About this clone itself: Other nucleotide sequences from this sample produce the same CDR3. The chain has TRBV6-6 and TRBJ2-7, with D perhaps TRBD1 (6 bases). The CDR3 consists of 13 residues. Per germline, CDR1 MNHNY and CDR2 SVGAGI (reference sequence). Between the trimmed V and J ends, which lost 6 bases and 2 bases, there was a span of 11 bases. For the CDR3, the DNA is TGTGCCAGCAGCCGGCAGGGGCCCTACGAGCAGTACTTC. Amino acid sequence: CASSRQGPYEQYF.

This sequence joins TRBV29-1 and TRBJ1-2, with D possibly being TRBD1 (6 bases). V was cut by 3 bases and J by 2 bases, with 7 bases left in between. The CDR3 covers 12 residues. The V gene's germline CDR1 is SQVTM and CDR2 ANQGSEA. The CDR3 DNA sequence: TGCAGCGTTGAGGACAGCAACTATGGCTACACCTTC. As protein: CSVEDSNYGYTF.

Note on this clone: The same CDR3 also results from other DNA sequences found in this sample. The rearrangement uses TRBV27 and TRBJ1-1; TRBD1 agrees at 10 bases. The germline gives CDR1 MNHEY, CDR2 SMNVEV (reference sequence). The CDR3 contains 15 residues. Unmatched junction bases numbered 1, after V lost 1 base and J lost 2 bases. DNA for the CDR3: TGTGCCAGCAGTTTATGGACAGGGGGTAACACTGAAGCTTTCTTT. Residues: CASSLWTGGNTEAFF.

The V and J genes are TRBV28 and TRBJ1-5; TRBD1 aligns across 7 bases. The V segment lost 6 bases and the J segment 0 bases; nucleotides outside the gene matches: 17. This CDR3 has 19 amino acids. CDR1 and CDR2 (germline): MDHEN, SYDVKM. This CDR3 is CASSAPGQLGPYSNQPQHF. CDR3 sequence (DNA): TGTGCCAGCAGCGCCCCGGGACAGCTCGGTCCTTATAGCAATCAGCCCCAGCATTTT.

The V gene is TRBV5-6, the J gene TRBJ2-3; D unresolved. CDR1 SGHDT and CDR2 YYEEEE come from the germline V gene. V shed 4 bases and J shed 5 bases, with 8 bases lying between them. The CDR3 consists of 12 residues. CDR3 loop: CASSPSKDTQYF. CDR3 DNA: TGTGCCAGCAGCCCCTCGAAAGATACGCAGTATTTT.

The V call is TRBV9, the J call TRBJ2-5; tentative D call: TRBD2 (5 bases). V gave up 2 bases and J gave up 2 bases, with 10 bases separating them. Germline values: CDR1 SGDLS, CDR2 YYNGEE. The CDR3 extends over 14 amino acids. The CDR3 is CASSVEGLQETQYF. The CDR3 coding sequence is TGTGCCAGCAGCGTTGAGGGCCTACAAGAGACCCAGTACTTC. Full variable domain (remainder filled in from reference TRBV9 and TRBJ2-5): DSGVTQTPKHLITATGQRVTLRCSPRSGDLSVYWYQQSLDQGLQFLIQYYNGEERAKGNILERFSAQQFPDLHSELNLSSLELGDSALYFCASSVEGLQETQYFGPGTRLLVL.

The chain is built from TRBV7-9 and TRBJ2-7; a weak D match, TRBD1 (6 bases). The ends were cut back, 5 bases at V and 0 bases at J, with 17 bases in the middle. Germline lookup yields CDR1 SEHNR and CDR2 FQNEAQ (reference sequence). This CDR3 is built from 16 residues. CDR3 DNA: TGTGCCAGCAGCAAGTCTGGGCAGGGGTTCTCCTACGAGCAGTACTTC. This translates into CASSKSGQGFSYEQYF.

V and J are TRBV6-1 and TRBJ2-1; 9 nucleotides agree with TRBD2. CDR1 is MNHNS and CDR2 is SASEGT in the germline V gene. V dropped 2 bases and J dropped 9; count of bases not matched to a gene: 5. This CDR3 comprises 14 residues. The CDR3, as DNA: TGTGCCAGCAGTGAATTGACTAGCGGCGGTGAGCAGTTCTTC. Translation gives CASSELTSGGEQFF.

The chain carries TRBV6-5 and TRBJ1-5; 8 nucleotides agree with TRBD1. The CDR3 sequence is 15 residues long. The germline gives CDR1 MNHEY, CDR2 SVGAGI. Unmatched junction bases numbered 5, after V lost 5 bases and J lost 2 bases. CDR3 loop: CASSMGGQGNQPQHF. For the CDR3, the DNA is TGTGCCAGCAGTATGGGGGGACAGGGCAATCAGCCCCAGCATTTT.

The J gene is TRBJ2-2, the V gene TRBV28; 12 bases line up with TRBD1. The length of the CDR3 is 16 residues. Losses at the gene ends were 2 bases for V and 7 bases for J; bases not matched to a gene: 5. CDR1 is MDHEN and CDR2 is SYDVKM in the germline V gene. CDR3 coding DNA: TGTGCCAGCAGTTTAAGGGACAGGGGGCGTAGCGGGGAGCTGTTTTTT. The encoded protein is CASSLRDRGRSGELFF.

The rearrangement uses TRBV29-1 and TRBJ2-7; no clear D gene. Trimming removed 4 bases at V and 3 bases at J, with 7 bases between. Germline V gene sequence: CDR1 SQVTM, CDR2 ANQGSEA. The CDR3 is 11 residues long. In nucleotides, the CDR3 is TGCAGCGTTGTATGGGACTACGAGCAGTACTTC. This gives the protein CSVVWDYEQYF.

The sample holds one count of this clone. The V and J genes are TRBV19 and TRBJ1-3, with D perhaps matching TRBD1 (6 bases). Germline assignment: CDR1 LNHDA and CDR2 SQIVND (reference sequence). V was trimmed by 10 bases and J by 0 bases, leaving 13 bases between them. This CDR3 region has 14 residues. The CDR3 protein is CATRRQASGNTIYF. DNA of the CDR3: TGTGCCACCCGCCGACAGGCCTCTGGAAACACCATATATTTT.

Concerning this clone itself: A far larger clone is one nucleotide away, so this likely arose from a read error. The chain employs TRBV5-6 and TRBJ2-1, with TRBD2 identical over 10 bases. Germline V CDR1 and CDR2: SGHDT, YYEEEE. Trimming cost V 4 bases and J 4 bases; bases outside gene matches: 5. This CDR3 contains 15 residues. The CDR3 DNA sequence: TGTGCCAGCAGCACCGGACTAGCGGAATACAATGAGCAGTTCTTC. Translated, it gives CASSTGLAEYNEQFF.